This TCR beta chain appears in the sequencing data of a study of control samples from healthy donors and cancer patients. The repertoire was sequenced with immunoSEQ multiplex PCR; TCRdb's copy has only in-frame clones and lacks some. The table records about 96,000 clones, 90% to 95% of them present only once. Only one count was recorded for this clone. The length of the CDR3 is 14 residues. V was clipped by 2 bases and J by 4 bases, with 9 bases between them. Germline V gene sequence: CDR1 SGHTS, CDR2 YDEGEE. The receptor comes from a man younger than 30 in good health. The chain links TRBV5-8 to TRBJ1-4, with a weak D call TRBD1 (6 bases). The source material was blood. CDR3 loop: CASSFQGNNEKLFF. In nucleotides, the CDR3 is TGTGCCAGCAGCTTTCAGGGGAATAATGAAAAACTGTTTTTT.